Below are 20 T cell receptor beta chains sequenced from a single sample in a study of T cells in Graves' hyperthyroidism and ophthalmopathy. TCR beta CDR3 regions were amplified from RNA. In the first-round RT-PCR of the TCR CDR3, the HTBI primer set was used. MiXCR was run by TCRdb on the multiplex PCR reads, yielding one entry per CDR3 protein. The repertoire holds a few hundred thousand distinct CDR3 sequences, with approximately 15% as singletons. The sample comprised blood. The receptors originated from a woman in her 40s with Graves' ophthalmopathy.

This clonotype was seen many times. The chain uses TRBV7-3 and TRBJ2-5, with D possibly being TRBD2 (6 bases). Germline-derived CDR1 and CDR2 are SGHTA and FQGTGA. V was trimmed by 0 bases and J by 2 bases, leaving 10 bases between them. The CDR3 loop spans 15 amino acids. As DNA, the CDR3 is TGTGCCAGCAGCTTAACGGGTAGCGGTCAAGAGACCCAGTACTTC. Its translation: CASSLTGSGQETQYF.

This clonotype was counted at least ten times. The rearrangement joins TRBV20-1 to TRBJ2-7; 16 positions agree with TRBD2. The germline gives CDR1 DFQATT, CDR2 SNEGSKA (reference sequence). The ends lost 0 bases at V and 2 bases at J; junction bases unmatched: 10. The CDR3 runs 19 residues. CDR3 bases: TGCAGTGCTAGAGATCGAGGGGGACTAGCGGGAGGGTCTACCTACGAGCAGTACTTC. Residues: CSARDRGGLAGGSTYEQYF.

This clonotype was detected many times. The chain uses TRBV12-3 or TRBV12-4 and TRBJ1-2, with D hard to call. The CDR3 is 13 residues long. V was cut by 3 bases and J by 3 bases, with 8 bases left in between. The CDR3 region has the DNA TGTGCCAGCAGTTTCCAAGCTGACTATGGCTACACCTTC. Amino acids: CASSFQADYGYTF.

This clonotype has ten or more counts. The chain joins TRBV20-1 to TRBJ2-1; TRBD1 agrees at 7 bases. J was trimmed by 4 bases and V by 0 bases; bases with no gene match: 9. This CDR3 is built from 16 residues. Germline CDR1 DFQATT, CDR2 SNEGSKA (reference sequence). This CDR3 is CSARDPGQPTYNEQFF. The CDR3 DNA is TGCAGTGCTAGAGATCCGGGACAGCCAACGTACAATGAGCAGTTCTTC.

Regarding this clonotype: A read error is possible here, since a much larger clone lies one base away. This sequence joins TRBV12-3 or TRBV12-4 and TRBJ1-4, with D possibly TRBD1 on 6 matching bases. The V end was cut by 6 bases, the J end by 6 bases, with 20 bases between. This CDR3 comprises 16 residues. CDR3 region: CASRQGSGRGYEKLFF. CDR3 nucleotides: TGTGCCAGCAGACAGGGATCGGGGCGAGGTTATGAAAAACTGTTTTTT.

The chain combines TRBV29-1 with TRBJ1-1; TRBD1 is a possible D gene (6 bases). This CDR3 spans 16 amino acids. In germline, CDR1 is SQVTM, CDR2 ANQGSEA. V was pared by 7 bases and J by 0 bases, with 21 bases between. CDR3 in amino acids: CSALGAKRAVNTEAFF. CDR3 bases: TGCAGCGCTCTGGGGGCGAAAAGGGCGGTGAACACTGAAGCTTTCTTT.

The sample holds a few counts of this clonotype. This chain links TRBV15 with TRBJ1-2, with D maybe TRBD1 (6 bases). Germline CDR1 and CDR2: LNHNV and YYDKDF (reference sequence). Deletions cut 0 bases from V and 8 bases from J, with 13 bases between. This CDR3 has 14 residues. The CDR3 nucleotides read TGTGCCACCAGCAGAGATGGGGGGCTGGGCGGCTACACCTTC. Its protein is CATSRDGGLGGYTF.

This clonotype was seen a handful of times. This may come from a read error, since a much larger clone is one base off. The CDR3 DNA reads as TGCGGCGTTGTACTAGCGGGGGTCACAGATACGCAGTATTTT. As protein: CGVVLAGVTDTQYF. The chain employs TRBV29-1 and TRBJ2-3; 11 bases match TRBD2. This CDR3 has 14 amino acids. CDR1 SQVTM and CDR2 ANQGSEA come from the germline V gene.

This clonotype was recorded once. The rearrangement links TRBV6-1 to TRBJ2-7; D is uncertain. The V and J ends lost 1 base and 2 bases respectively, with 9 bases between them. Germline V CDR1 and CDR2: MNHNS, SASEGT. The CDR3 is made up of 14 amino acids. The CDR3 loop is CASSEEGSTYEQYF. In DNA, the CDR3 is TGTGCCAGCAGTGAAGAAGGGTCCACCTACGAGCAGTACTTC.

Many counts were recorded for this clonotype. The chain has TRBV27 and TRBJ1-1; a weak D match, TRBD1 (5 bases). The length of the CDR3 is 14 residues. Germline V gene lookup returns CDR1 MNHEY and CDR2 SMNVEV (reference sequence). Trimming removed 1 base at V and 3 bases at J, with 9 bases between. The CDR3 sequence is CASSLWDGDTEAFF. CDR3 nucleotides: TGTGCCAGCAGTTTATGGGACGGGGACACTGAAGCTTTCTTT.

In its sample, this clonotype was seen a few times. V is TRBV5-5 and J is TRBJ2-1, with D maybe TRBD1 (5 bases). CDR1 SGHKS and CDR2 YYEKEE come from the germline V gene (reference sequence). Between the trimmed V and J ends, which lost 6 bases and 3 bases, there was a span of 10 bases. CDR3 length equals 13 residues. CDR3: CASTDDSYNEQFF. For the CDR3, the DNA is TGTGCCAGCACCGATGACAGCTACAATGAGCAGTTCTTC. Variable domain in full (rest from reference TRBV5-5 and TRBJ2-1): DAGVTQSPTHLIKTRGQQVTLRCSPISGHKSVSWYQQVLGQGPQFIFQYYEKEERGRGNFPDRFSARQFPNYSSELNVNALLLGDSALYLCASTDDSYNEQFFGPGTRLTVL.

This clonotype was counted ten times or more. The rearrangement joins TRBV2 to TRBJ2-1, with TRBD1 identical over 10 bases. This CDR3 is 17 amino acids long. V dropped 5 bases and J dropped 3; count of bases not matched to a gene: 10. Germline V CDR1 and CDR2: SNHLY, FYNNEI. The CDR3 here is CASSSRPDRGGYNEQFF. Here the CDR3 DNA reads TGTGCCAGCAGTTCCCGGCCGGACAGGGGGGGCTACAATGAGCAGTTCTTC.

This clonotype was picked up many times. CDR3 sequence: CASSRGGGVTEAFF. CDR3 nucleotides: TGTGCCAGCAGCCGAGGAGGGGGAGTCACTGAAGCTTTCTTT. The rearrangement links TRBV12-3 or TRBV12-4 to TRBJ1-1; the D gene is possibly TRBD1 (6 bases). CDR3 size: 14 residues. The ends were cut back, 6 bases at V and 4 bases at J, with 15 bases in the middle.

This clonotype has a handful of counts. A read error is likely, as this CDR3 ends without the conserved phenylalanine or tryptophan. This chain joins TRBV29-1 and TRBJ1-1, with D possibly TRBD1 on 5 matching bases. The V end lost 1 base, the J end lost 4 bases, and 13 bases lay between the germline ends. Germline V gene sequence: CDR1 SQVTM, CDR2 ANQGSEA. The CDR3 extends over 14 amino acids. CDR3 in DNA: TGCAGCGTTGAAGGTCTCGGGGGGGGCACTGAAGCTTTCCTT. It encodes CSVEGLGGGTEAFL.

This clonotype came up many times. The chain has TRBV12-3 or TRBV12-4 and TRBJ1-2; 7 nucleotides match TRBD1. Trimming cost V 5 bases and J 5 bases; bases outside gene matches: 11. The CDR3 covers 15 residues. CDR3 sequence: CASSRYDRAQYGYTF. In DNA form, the CDR3 reads TGTGCCAGCAGTCGTTACGACAGGGCCCAATATGGCTACACCTTC.

At least ten counts were recorded for this clonotype. The genes are TRBV2 and TRBJ1-2; D is perhaps TRBD1 (6 bases). This CDR3 has 15 residues. V lost 6 bases to trimming and J lost 2 bases, with 16 bases between them. Germline V gives CDR1 SNHLY, CDR2 FYNNEI. CDR3 in amino acids: CASRRDTGPNYGYTF. The CDR3 DNA reads TGTGCCAGCAGGAGAGACACAGGGCCCAACTATGGCTACACCTTC.

This clonotype was counted ten times or more. The V and J genes are TRBV2 and TRBJ2-1; 9 bases align to TRBD2. The CDR3 is 15 amino acids. The V and J ends lost 11 bases and 4 bases, in that order; junction bases with no gene match: 12. Germline CDR1 is SNHLY and CDR2 is FYNNEI. The CDR3 bases are TGTGCCGGTCAGGCCCTAGCGGGGCCTTACAATGAGCAGTTCTTC. This encodes CAGQALAGPYNEQFF.

Comments on this clonotype: It may be a read error: a sequence one base away is much more abundant. The V call is TRBV7-2, the J call TRBJ2-3; D might be TRBD1 (6 bases). The germline gives CDR1 SGHTA, CDR2 FQGNSA. V dropped 4 bases and J dropped 4 bases, with 12 bases sitting between them. This CDR3 region has 14 residues. The chain's CDR3 is CASSSFQGPDTQYF. CDR3 bases: TGTGCCAGCAGCTCCTTCCAGGGGCCAGATACGCAGTATTTT.

The V call is TRBV6-6, the J call TRBJ2-7; no clear D gene. Germline lookup yields CDR1 MNHNY and CDR2 SVGAGI (reference sequence). The V end was cut by 0 bases, the J end by 2 bases, with 8 bases between. This CDR3 is 14 amino acids long. The CDR3 here is CASSYSDVAYEQYF. For the CDR3, the DNA is TGTGCCAGCAGTTACTCGGATGTGGCCTACGAGCAGTACTTC.

This clonotype showed up just a few times. DNA of the CDR3: TGTGCCAGCAGCCCGGGGACACTAAACACCATATATTTT. Amino acids: CASSPGTLNTIYF. The chain links TRBV13 to TRBJ1-3; D might be TRBD1 (6 bases). Trimming cost V 5 bases and J 6 bases, with 11 bases left between them. CDR1 is PRHDT and CDR2 is FYEKMQ in the germline V gene (reference sequence). This CDR3 has 13 residues.